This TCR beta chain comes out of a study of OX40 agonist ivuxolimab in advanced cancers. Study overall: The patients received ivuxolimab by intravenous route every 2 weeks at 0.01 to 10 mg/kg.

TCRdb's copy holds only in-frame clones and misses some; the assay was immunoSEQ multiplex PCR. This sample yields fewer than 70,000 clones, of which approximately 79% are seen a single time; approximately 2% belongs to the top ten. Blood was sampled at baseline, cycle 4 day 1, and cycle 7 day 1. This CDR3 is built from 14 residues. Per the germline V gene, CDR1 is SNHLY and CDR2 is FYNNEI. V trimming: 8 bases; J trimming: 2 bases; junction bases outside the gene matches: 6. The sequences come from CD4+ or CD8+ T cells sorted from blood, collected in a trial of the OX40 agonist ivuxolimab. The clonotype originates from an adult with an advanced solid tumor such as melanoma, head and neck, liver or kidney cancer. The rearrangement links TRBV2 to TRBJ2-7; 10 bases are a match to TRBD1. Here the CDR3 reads CASWGTGETYEQYF. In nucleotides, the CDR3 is TGTGCCAGCTGGGGGACAGGGGAAACCTACGAGCAGTACTTC.